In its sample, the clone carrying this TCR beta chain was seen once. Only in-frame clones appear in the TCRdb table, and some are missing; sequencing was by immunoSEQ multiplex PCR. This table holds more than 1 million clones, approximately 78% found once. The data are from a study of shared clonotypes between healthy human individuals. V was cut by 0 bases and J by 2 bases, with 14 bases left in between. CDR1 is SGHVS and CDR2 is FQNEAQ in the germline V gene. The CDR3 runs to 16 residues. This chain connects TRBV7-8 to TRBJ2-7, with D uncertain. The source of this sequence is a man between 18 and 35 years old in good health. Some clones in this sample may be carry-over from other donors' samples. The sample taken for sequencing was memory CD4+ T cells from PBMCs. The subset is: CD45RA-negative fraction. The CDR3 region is CASSLAQVEGTYEQYF. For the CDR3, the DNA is TGTGCCAGCAGCTTAGCGCAAGTGGAAGGAACCTACGAGCAGTACTTC.